This TCR beta chain is from a study of shared clonotypes between healthy human individuals. V gave up 5 bases and J gave up 2 bases; unmatched junction bases: 6. The CDR3 is 14 residues long. In germline, CDR1 is SQVTM, CDR2 ANQGSEA. Generated by immunoSEQ multiplex PCR, the TCRdb table keeps only in-frame clones and is missing some. The sample yields about 1 million clones, around 74% seen once. Specimen: memory CD4+ T cells sorted from blood. Described subset: CD45RA-negative fraction. V gene TRBV29-1 combines with J gene TRBJ1-1; TRBD1 matches 9 bases. This sequence was found in a man between 18 and 35 years old in good health. CDR3 region: CSVRDREGNTEAFF. The CDR3 coding sequence is TGCAGCGTTCGGGACAGGGAAGGAAACACTGAAGCTTTCTTT.